Listed below are T cell receptor beta chains from one sample, sequenced in a study of shared clonotypes between healthy human individuals. Sequencing was performed with immunoSEQ multiplex PCR; in TCRdb, only in-frame clones are kept and a portion is missing. This table has 750,000 to 1,000,000 clones, 80% to 95% appearing once. Sequences were obtained from naive CD8+ T cells sorted from blood. These TCRs come from a man aged 25 to 40 in good health. The CDR3 runs from the conserved cysteine through the conserved F or W. Fields, in order: clone size, V gene, J gene, D gene, CDR3 protein, CDR3 DNA. A D gene is named only where the DNA matches it firmly. Clone size is stated in some rows and not others, as once, few, many or a class when expanded.

>.|TRBV13|TRBJ2-3|.
CASSFEGSTDTQYF
TGTGCCAGCAGCTTCGAGGGATCGACAGATACGCAGTATTTT
>.|TRBV11-3|TRBJ2-5|TRBD2
CASSLRPSGMETQYF
TGTGCCAGCAGCTTAAGGCCTAGCGGGATGGAGACCCAGTACTTC
>.|TRBV13|TRBJ2-2|TRBD1
CASSSPGQGDTGELFF
TGTGCCAGCAGCTCCCCGGGACAGGGGGACACCGGGGAGCTGTTTTTT
>.|TRBV6-6|TRBJ2-1|.
CASSYSIRESYNEQFF
TGTGCCAGCAGTTACTCGATCCGGGAGAGCTACAATGAGCAGTTCTTC
>.|TRBV4-1|TRBJ2-7|.
CASSQEAARAYEQYF
TGCGCCAGCAGCCAAGAGGCGGCCCGGGCCTACGAGCAGTACTTC
>.|TRBV7-9|TRBJ1-2|.
CASSLKTTDGYTF
TGTGCCAGCAGCCTCAAAACGACGGATGGCTACACCTTC
>.|TRBV7-2|TRBJ2-4|.
CASSLTSVDPKNIQYF
TGTGCCAGCAGCTTAACATCCGTCGACCCGAAAAACATTCAGTACTTC
>.|TRBV27|TRBJ2-7|.
CASSFKGSSYEQYF
TGTGCCAGCAGTTTCAAGGGTTCCTCCTACGAGCAGTACTTC
>.|TRBV6-1|TRBJ1-1|.
CASSLVDTEAFF
TGTGCCAGCAGCTTGGTGGACACTGAAGCTTTCTTT
>once|TRBV7-8|TRBJ2-3|TRBD2
CASSSPSGSTDTQYF
TGTGCCAGCAGCTCTCCTAGCGGGAGCACAGATACGCAGTATTTT